The rows below give T cell receptor beta chains drawn from one sample of a study of immune cell composition in non-small cell lung cancer. Sequencing was performed with immunoSEQ multiplex PCR; in TCRdb, only in-frame clones are kept and a portion is missing. Among under 7,000 clones listed, 70% to 85% were seen once. Sequenced sample: non-adjacent lung tissue. These receptor sequences come from a human donor with non-small cell lung cancer. The CDR3 runs from the conserved cysteine through the conserved F or W. The D gene is left open where the match is weak. Only some rows state a clone size, as once, few, many or a class for expanded clones.

>NA|TRBJ1-5|TRBV28|NA|13
CASSLLRGQPQHF
TGTGCCAGCAGTTTATTGAGGGGGCAGCCCCAGCATTTT
>NA|TRBJ1-2|TRBV19|few|12
CASSITTNGYTF
TGTGCCAGTAGTATAACAACGAATGGCTACACCTTC
>TRBD1|TRBJ2-7|TRBV27|NA|17
CASSLSFPGTVLYEQYF
TGTGCCAGCAGTTTATCCTTCCCAGGGACAGTCTTATACGAGCAGTACTTC
>NA|TRBJ1-1|TRBV25-1|NA|14
CASSEYGVRNEAFF
TGTGCCAGCAGTGAATACGGGGTTAGGAATGAAGCTTTCTTT
>TRBD1|TRBJ2-2|TRBV11-2|NA|15
CASSSGQGVTGELFF
TGTGCCAGCAGCTCCGGACAGGGGGTCACCGGGGAGCTGTTTTTT
>TRBD1|TRBJ1-1|TRBV13|NA|15
CASSLAPGQRPEAFF
TGTGCCAGCAGCTTAGCCCCGGGACAGAGGCCTGAAGCTTTCTTT
>NA|TRBJ1-2|TRBV7-6|NA|14
CASSLGGGGHGYTF
TGTGCCAGCAGCTTAGGAGGGGGGGGTCATGGCTACACCTTC
>NA|TRBJ1-6|TRBV5-1|NA|14
CASSSDSRNSPLHF
TGCGCCAGCAGTTCTGACAGCCGGAATTCACCCCTCCACTTT
>NA|TRBJ2-1|TRBV5-4|NA|15
CASSHPAADNNEQFF
TGTGCCAGCAGCCACCCGGCGGCGGATAACAATGAGCAGTTCTTC
>NA|TRBJ2-7|TRBV19|NA|14
CASSNEAHSYEQYF
TGTGCCAGTAGTAACGAAGCCCACTCCTACGAGCAGTACTTC
>NA|TRBJ2-2|TRBV6-5|NA|12
CASKRTTGELFF
TGTGCCAGCAAAAGGACTACCGGGGAGCTGTTTTTT
>TRBD1|TRBJ2-1|TRBV19|NA|14
CASSFRDSYNEQFF
TGTGCCAGTAGTTTCCGGGACAGCTACAATGAGCAGTTCTTC
>NA|TRBJ2-3|TRBV5-1|few|13
CASSMTGLSTQYF
TGCGCCAGCAGCATGACAGGCCTTAGTACGCAGTATTTT
>TRBD1|TRBJ2-3|TRBV19|NA|15
CASSTPGTGFSTQYF
TGTGCCAGTAGTACCCCCGGGACAGGGTTTTCTACGCAGTATTTT
>TRBD1|TRBJ1-2|TRBV5-1|NA|16
CASSPAGTALNYGYTF
TGCGCCAGCAGCCCAGCCGGGACAGCTCTAAACTATGGCTACACCTTC
>TRBD2|TRBJ2-4|TRBV5-5|NA|15
CASSFGGDYKNIQYF
TGTGCCAGCAGCTTTGGAGGGGACTACAAAAACATTCAGTACTTC
>NA|TRBJ1-2|TRBV19|once|14
CASSPATTGGGYTF
TGTGCCAGTAGCCCCGCCACGACGGGGGGTGGCTACACCTTC
>TRBD1|TRBJ2-1|TRBV29-1|few|14
CSVRGTGNGYEQFF
TGCAGCGTCAGAGGGACAGGGAACGGTTATGAGCAGTTCTTC
>NA|TRBJ1-1|TRBV18|NA|14
CASSPQAGNTEAFF
TGTGCCAGCTCACCACAGGCAGGGAACACTGAAGCTTTCTTT
>NA|TRBJ2-1|TRBV7-3|NA|14
CASSFELAGNEQFF
TGTGCCAGCAGCTTTGAACTAGCAGGGAATGAGCAGTTCTTC
>NA|TRBJ1-6|TRBV28|NA|14
CASSSEGGYSPLHF
TGTGCCAGCAGTTCGGAGGGAGGTTATTCACCCCTCCACTTT
>TRBD1|TRBJ2-3|TRBV7-8|NA|15
CASSLDRGFSGTQYF
TGTGCCAGCAGCTTAGACAGGGGATTCTCCGGTACGCAGTATTTT
>NA|TRBJ1-5|TRBV7-2|NA|16
CASSPPGRWVGQPQHF
TGTGCCAGCAGCCCCCCCGGGAGATGGGTTGGTCAGCCCCAGCATTTT
>NA|TRBJ1-1|TRBV7-9|NA|15
CASSLQAAQNTEAFF
TGTGCCAGCAGCTTACAGGCAGCCCAGAACACTGAAGCTTTCTTT
>TRBD2|TRBJ2-5|TRBV27|NA|15
CASRPLAGGRETQYF
TGTGCCAGCAGGCCACTAGCGGGAGGGAGAGAGACCCAGTACTTC
>TRBD1|TRBJ2-2|TRBV7-6|NA|16
CASSLEGTGIPGELFF
TGTGCCAGCAGCTTAGAGGGGACAGGGATCCCCGGGGAGCTGTTTTTT
>TRBD1|TRBJ2-4|TRBV9|NA|17
CASSTQDRGLAKNIQYF
TGTGCCAGCAGCACCCAGGACAGGGGCCTAGCCAAAAACATTCAGTACTTC
>TRBD2|TRBJ2-5|TRBV5-6|few|15
CASSPDTGGGETQYF
TGTGCCAGCAGCCCTGACACTGGGGGGGGTGAGACCCAGTACTTC
>NA|TRBJ2-7|TRBV29-1|NA|14
CSVETLGGNYEQYF
TGCAGCGTTGAAACCCTGGGGGGAAACTACGAGCAGTACTTC
>TRBD2|TRBJ2-1|TRBV19|once|17
CASSLKPSGITYNEQFF
TGTGCCAGTAGTCTAAAACCGAGCGGGATTACCTACAATGAGCAGTTCTTC
>NA|TRBJ1-5|TRBV9|NA|16
CASSAGGDTRVQPQHF
TGTGCCAGCAGCGCCGGGGGGGACACGCGGGTTCAGCCCCAGCATTTT
>NA|TRBJ1-1|TRBV28|few|15
CASSLRGGMNTEAFF
TGTGCCAGCAGTTTGAGGGGGGGGATGAACACTGAAGCTTTCTTT
>NA|TRBJ2-5|TRBV11-2|NA|14
CASSLESGYQTQYF
TGTGCCAGCAGCTTAGAGTCCGGGTACCAGACCCAGTACTTC
>TRBD1|TRBJ1-2|TRBV28|NA|17
CASKGGQGIRLYYGYTF
TGTGCCAGCAAAGGAGGACAGGGGATTCGGTTGTACTATGGCTACACCTTC
>NA|TRBJ2-5|TRBV4-1|NA|14
CASSQRDFQETQYF
TGCGCCAGCAGCCAGAGGGACTTCCAAGAGACCCAGTACTTC
>NA|TRBJ2-2|TRBV19|few|15
CASSPPVPWTGELFF
TGTGCCAGTAGCCCCCCGGTCCCTTGGACCGGGGAGCTGTTTTTT
>NA|TRBJ1-4|TRBV7-6|NA|12
CASSLSGGKLFF
TGTGCCAGCAGCTTATCGGGGGGAAAACTGTTTTTT
>NA|TRBJ2-7|TRBV11-1|few|15
CASSLARGATYEQYF
TGTGCCAGCAGCTTAGCTCGGGGGGCTACCTACGAGCAGTACTTC
>NA|TRBJ1-2|TRBV4-3|NA|17
CASSQEVSQGRIYGYTF
TGCGCCAGCAGCCAAGAGGTTTCGCAGGGGAGAATCTATGGCTACACCTTC
>NA|TRBJ2-1|TRBV19|medium-sized|14
CASSIGGLGNEQFF
TGTGCCAGTAGTATCGGGGGTCTGGGCAATGAGCAGTTCTTC
>NA|TRBJ1-3|TRBV15|NA|15
CATSRAGGAGNTIYF
TGTGCCACCAGCAGAGCTGGAGGGGCTGGAAACACCATATATTTT
>TRBD1|TRBJ1-5|TRBV27|NA|12
CASSFRGQPQHF
TGTGCCAGCAGTTTCAGGGGGCAACCCCAGCATTTT